The 19 T cell receptor beta chains presented below share a single source sample, sequenced in a study of patients and donors after allogeneic stem cell transplantation (dated by TCRdb to the early 2020s). Library preparation used RT-PCR. For sequencing, a NextSeq 550 was employed. TCRdb's own reprocessing of the public reads used fastp at Q25 and MiXCR and kept productive beta chains. Rows are unified per CDR3 protein, each entry keeping the most common DNA and genes. The sample yields around 70,000 distinct CDR3 sequences; less than 30% were counted once. In total, the top ten clones hold around a quarter of the sample. The sample comprised blood, either unsorted or a sorted T cell fraction (not recorded which). These receptors all come from a human donor who was either an allogeneic HSCT recipient or a stem cell or donor lymphocyte infusion donor (not recorded which). It is not recorded whose cells these are; they may come from a transplant donor.

The table lists this clonotype with a few counts. The chain uses TRBV7-2 and TRBJ1-6, with 7 bases aligning to TRBD1. V shed 1 base and J 10 bases; nucleotides not matched to a gene: 4. Germline CDR1 SGHTA, CDR2 FQGNSA. The CDR3 runs 14 residues. CDR3 bases: TGTGCCAGCAGCTTAGACAGGGGCGTATCACCCCTCCACTTT. Its translation is CASSLDRGVSPLHF. Drawing the rest from reference TRBV7-2 and TRBJ1-6, the complete variable domain is GAGVSQSPSNKVTEKGKDVELRCDPISGHTALYWYRQSLGQGLEFLIYFQGNSAPDKSGLPSDRFSAERTGGSVSTLTIQRTQQEDSAVYLCASSLDRGVSPLHFGNGTRLTVT.

The genes are TRBV12-3 or TRBV12-4 and TRBJ1-1; D is undetermined. The CDR3 spans 12 residues. V lost 3 bases and J lost 5, with 7 bases in between. DNA for the CDR3: TGTGCCAGCAGTTTTTTTAGGACTGAAGCTTTCTTT. Protein product: CASSFFRTEAFF.

J is TRBJ1-3 and V is TRBV6-5; D is ambiguous. CDR3 length equals 14 residues. From germline, CDR1 is MNHEY and CDR2 SVGAGI. V was cut by 6 bases and J by 0 bases, with 9 bases left in between. DNA for the CDR3: TGTGCCAGCAGCGCCGGGAGCTCTGGAAACACCATATATTTT. This encodes CASSAGSSGNTIYF.

The CDR3 spells CGTLAGYTGELFF. CDR3 nucleotide sequence: TGCGGGACGCTAGCGGGATACACCGGGGAGCTGTTTTTT. The rearrangement uses TRBV20-1 and TRBJ2-2; 9 positions agree with TRBD2. CDR3 length: 13 amino acids. CDR1 and CDR2 from the germline V gene are DFQATT and SNEGSKA (reference sequence).

The rearrangement joins TRBV12-3 or TRBV12-4 to TRBJ1-2, with a possible D match to TRBD1 (5 bases). CDR3 length: 13 amino acids. Trimming took 7 bases from V and 6 from J, leaving 15 bases between them. The CDR3 DNA reads as TGTGCCAGCAATCCCCAGGGTGCCGATGGCTACACCTTC. Encoded protein: CASNPQGADGYTF.

This clonotype has just a few counts. This chain joins TRBV29-1 and TRBJ2-3; D possibly corresponds to TRBD2 (5 bases). Germline-derived CDR1 and CDR2 are SQVTM and ANQGSEA. V dropped 8 bases and J dropped 1 base, with 13 bases sitting between them. This CDR3 is 13 amino acids long. CDR3 region: CSSDRGRTDTQYF. CDR3 DNA: TGCAGCTCCGACCGAGGGCGCACAGATACGCAGTATTTT.

In this sample, this clonotype turned up a few times. V gene TRBV5-1 combines with J gene TRBJ2-5; D remains unclear. The germline V and J ends were trimmed by 4 bases and 3 bases, with 13 bases remaining between them. Looked up from germline, CDR1 is SGHRS and CDR2 is YFSETQ. This CDR3 has 14 amino acids. The CDR3 sequence: CASSIGGSKETQYF. Here the CDR3 DNA reads TGCGCCAGCAGCATTGGTGGCAGTAAAGAGACCCAGTACTTC.

This clonotype was counted only a few times. The rearrangement joins TRBV12-3 or TRBV12-4 to TRBJ1-1, with no clear D. This CDR3 is 12 amino acids long. V was clipped by 3 bases and J by 13 bases, with 15 bases between them. CDR3: CASSLWHLGVFF. CDR3 coding DNA: TGTGCCAGCAGTTTGTGGCACCTCGGGGTTTTCTTT.

The V call is TRBV5-1, the J call TRBJ2-5, with D unclear. This CDR3 is 15 amino acids long. V was pared by 0 bases and J by 5 bases, with 14 bases between. Germline assignment: CDR1 SGHRS and CDR2 YFSETQ. CDR3 in amino acids: CASSLAVGSTETQYF. CDR3 bases: TGCGCCAGCAGCTTGGCCGTAGGATCCACGGAGACCCAGTACTTC.

This clonotype turned up a few times. The chain combines TRBV5-5 with TRBJ1-5; unclear D gene. Trimming took off 0 bases at V and 0 bases at J, with 7 bases between the two ends. CDR3 length: 15 residues. Per the germline V gene, CDR1 is SGHKS and CDR2 is YYEKEE (reference sequence). CDR3 sequence reads: CASSLELFSNQPQHF. The CDR3 bases are TGTGCCAGCAGCTTGGAACTCTTTAGCAATCAGCCCCAGCATTTT.

This clonotype was observed a few times. The J gene is TRBJ2-4, the V gene TRBV4-1; D is perhaps TRBD2 (6 bases). The CDR3 spans 12 residues. Looked up from germline, CDR1 is MGHRA and CDR2 is YSYEKL. The V and J ends lost 2 bases and 8 bases respectively, with 7 bases between them. The CDR3 region is CASSQPGDIQYF. CDR3 in DNA: TGCGCCAGCAGCCAACCGGGAGACATTCAGTACTTC.

This clonotype has a handful of counts. V gene TRBV28 combines with J gene TRBJ2-1; perhaps TRBD2 as D (5 bases). The CDR3 extends over 14 amino acids. V was cut by 5 bases and J by 7 bases, with 15 bases left in between. Germline V gene sequence: CDR1 MDHEN, CDR2 SYDVKM. Here the CDR3 DNA reads TGTGCCAGCAGTCTTCTCTGGACTTATAATGAGCAGTTCTTC. This encodes CASSLLWTYNEQFF.

V gene TRBV7-8 combines with J gene TRBJ1-1; D is perhaps TRBD1 (6 bases). Germline V lookup: CDR1 SGHVS, CDR2 FQNEAQ. The CDR3 is 15 amino acids. The V gene lost 2 bases and the J gene lost 4 bases, with 14 bases spanning the gap. The CDR3 coding sequence is TGTGCCAGCAGCTTATTCAGGGGAGATATCACTGAAGCTTTCTTT. It specifies CASSLFRGDITEAFF.

The chain recombines TRBV6-2 or TRBV6-3 with TRBJ2-3; 8 nucleotides align to TRBD2. In germline, CDR1 is MNHEY, CDR2 SVGEGT. The trim removed 7 bases at V and 6 bases at J, leaving 12 bases unmatched. This CDR3 region has 15 residues. This chain's CDR3 is CASKVAGLVADTQYF. The CDR3 nucleotides are TGTGCCAGCAAAGTAGCGGGATTGGTCGCCGATACGCAGTATTTT.

This clonotype has more than one count but fewer than ten. V is TRBV3-1 and J is TRBJ2-7; 7 nucleotides match TRBD1. V was pared by 1 base and J by 3 bases, with 3 bases of the junction left unmatched. Germline loops: CDR1 LGHDT, CDR2 YNNKEL (reference sequence). The CDR3 extends over 14 amino acids. The CDR3 sequence: CASSQGTGRYEQYF. In DNA form, the CDR3 reads TGTGCCAGCAGCCAAGGGACAGGACGCTACGAGCAGTACTTC.

This clonotype was seen only a few times. The chain recombines TRBV21-1 with TRBJ1-1. TRBV21-1 is given as a pseudogene. The CDR3 runs 15 residues. CDR3 nucleotides: TGTGCCAGCAGCAACTTCAACGGGTTCCACACTGAAGCTTTCTTT. As protein: CASSNFNGFHTEAFF.

V usage is TRBV12-3 or TRBV12-4 and J usage is TRBJ1-3, with a weak D call TRBD1 (5 bases). V was cut by 7 bases and J by 2 bases, with 12 bases left in between. The CDR3 loop spans 14 amino acids. The chain's CDR3 is CASNLWDAGNTIYF. The CDR3 DNA reads TGTGCCAGCAACCTATGGGACGCTGGAAACACCATATATTTT.

This clonotype was recorded a few times. This chain links TRBV5-1 with TRBJ2-7; D remains unclear. The germline CDR1 and CDR2 sequences are SGHRS and YFSETQ. V lost 1 base and J lost 2, with 7 bases in between. The CDR3 is 13 residues long. DNA of the CDR3: TGCGCCAGCAGCTTGATGAGTACCTACGAGCAGTACTTC. This sequence encodes CASSLMSTYEQYF.

This clonotype showed up just a few times. The J gene is TRBJ1-1, the V gene TRBV20-1; 9 bases line up with TRBD1. V lost 6 bases to trimming and J lost 5 bases; unmatched junction nucleotides: 7. This CDR3 contains 13 residues. The germline V gene has CDR1 DFQATT and CDR2 SNEGSKA (reference sequence). Here the CDR3 reads CSAKTGGETEAFF. The DNA for the CDR3 is TGCAGTGCAAAGACAGGGGGTGAGACTGAAGCTTTCTTT.